Presented here are 2 T cell receptor beta chains from one specimen sequenced in a study of identical twins. MiXCR was run by TCRdb on the 5' RACE reads, yielding one entry per CDR3 protein. Here the sample spans fewer than 900,000 distinct CDR3 sequences, roughly 18% being singletons. These same records also appear under a second study, on T cells expressing NK-cell markers.

Material: PBMCs. Every receptor here comes from a young woman in good health.

V is TRBV7-9 and J is TRBJ2-1, with D possibly being TRBD2 (5 bases). Per germline, CDR1 SEHNR and CDR2 FQNEAQ (reference sequence). This CDR3 contains 15 residues. Between the trimmed V and J ends, which lost 5 bases and 4 bases, there was a span of 15 bases. The CDR3 DNA reads as TGTGCCAGCAGCCTCGAAACTAGGGTTTACAATGAGCAGTTCTTC. Protein product: CASSLETRVYNEQFF.

This clonotype was counted between two and nine times. CDR3 coding DNA: TGTGCCAGCAGGGATTATGGCTACACCTTC. Translating it yields CASRDYGYTF. V and J are TRBV6-2 or TRBV6-3 and TRBJ1-2; no clear D. With 6 bases removed from V and 5 bases from J, the gap between germline ends came to 4 bases. Germline CDR1 reads MNHEY; CDR2 reads SVGEGT. This CDR3 has 10 amino acids.